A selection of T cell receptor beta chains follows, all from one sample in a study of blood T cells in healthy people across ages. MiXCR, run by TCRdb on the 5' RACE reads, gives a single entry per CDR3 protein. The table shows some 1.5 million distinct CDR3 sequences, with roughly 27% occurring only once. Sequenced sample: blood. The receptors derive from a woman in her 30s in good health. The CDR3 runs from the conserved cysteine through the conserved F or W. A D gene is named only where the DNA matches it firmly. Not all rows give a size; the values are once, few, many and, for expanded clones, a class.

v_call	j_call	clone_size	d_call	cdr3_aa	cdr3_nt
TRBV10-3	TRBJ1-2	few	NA	CAISEGRGYGYTF	TGTGCCATCAGTGAGGGCAGGGGCTATGGCTACACCTTC
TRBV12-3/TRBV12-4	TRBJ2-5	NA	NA	CASSFDHLNEQYF	TGTGCCAGCAGTTTTGACCACCTCAATGAGCAGTACTTC
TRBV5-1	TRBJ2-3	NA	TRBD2	CASSFAGEGTDTQYF	TGCGCCAGCAGCTTCGCGGGAGAGGGAACAGATACGCAGTATTTT
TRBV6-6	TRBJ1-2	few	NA	CASEHRVGYGYTF	TGTGCCAGCGAACACAGGGTGGGCTATGGCTACACCTTC
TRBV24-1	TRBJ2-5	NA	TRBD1	CDTGQGALETQYF	TGTGACACGGGACAGGGGGCTTTAGAGACCCAGTACTTC
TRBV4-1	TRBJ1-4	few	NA	CASSLAGGKKLFF	TGCGCCAGCAGCCTGGCGGGGGGGAAAAAACTGTTTTTT
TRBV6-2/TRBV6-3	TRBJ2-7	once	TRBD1	CASRGTEKTLYEQYF	TGTGCCAGCAGAGGGACAGAAAAGACCCTATACGAGCAGTACTTC
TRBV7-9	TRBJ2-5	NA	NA	CASRHGAAGDGETQYF	TGTGCCAGCAGGCACGGGGCCGCCGGGGACGGGGAGACCCAGTACTTC
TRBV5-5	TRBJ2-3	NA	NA	CASSSTRFTDTQYF	TGTGCCAGCAGCTCGACTAGATTCACAGATACGCAGTATTTT
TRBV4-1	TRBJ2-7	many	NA	CASSQDPGQGVTYEQYF	TGCGCCAGCAGCCAAGATCCCGGGCAGGGAGTGACCTACGAGCAGTACTTC
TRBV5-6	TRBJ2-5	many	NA	CASSLPDYPGETQYF	TGTGCCAGCAGCTTGCCTGACTACCCCGGGGAGACCCAGTACTTC
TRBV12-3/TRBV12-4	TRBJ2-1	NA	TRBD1	CAGSPRDRGNEQFF	TGTGCCGGCAGCCCCAGGGACAGGGGCAATGAGCAGTTCTTC
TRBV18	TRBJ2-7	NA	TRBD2	CASSPQGTSGGSSYEQYF	TGTGCCAGCTCACCACAAGGGACTAGCGGGGGGTCGTCCTACGAGCAGTACTTC
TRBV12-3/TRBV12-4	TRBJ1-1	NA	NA	CASSLGTVYEAFF	TGTGCCAGCAGTTTAGGGACGGTATACGAAGCTTTCTTT
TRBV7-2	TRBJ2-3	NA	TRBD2	CASSSRKLAGWFTDTQYF	TGTGCCAGCAGCTCCCGAAAACTAGCGGGTTGGTTCACAGATACGCAGTATTTT
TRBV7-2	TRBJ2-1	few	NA	CASSSVSFLLLPSYNEQFF	TGTGCCAGCAGCTCCGTTTCCTTCCTCTTACTACCCTCCTACAATGAGCAGTTCTTC
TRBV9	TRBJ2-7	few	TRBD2	CASSVAPGLAVNEQYF	TGTGCCAGCAGCGTAGCACCGGGACTAGCGGTAAACGAGCAGTACTTC
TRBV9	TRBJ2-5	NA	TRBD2	CASSVSGLAGTGETQYF	TGTGCCAGCAGCGTGTCCGGACTAGCGGGAACGGGAGAGACCCAGTACTTC
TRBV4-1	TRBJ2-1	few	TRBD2	CASSQEGTLAGSRNEQFF	TGCGCCAGCAGCCAAGAAGGGACTTTAGCGGGGTCTCGCAATGAGCAGTTCTTC
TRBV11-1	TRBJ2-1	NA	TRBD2	CASSSLLASHEQFF	TGTGCCAGCAGCTCCCTACTAGCGTCCCATGAGCAGTTCTTC
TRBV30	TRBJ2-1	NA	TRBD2	CAWNPKGGRSRNEQFF	TGTGCCTGGAATCCCAAGGGCGGGAGGTCAAGGAATGAGCAGTTCTTC